These 2 T cell receptor beta chains were sequenced from one sample in a study of T cell responses to AZD1222 COVID-19 vaccine. Assay: immunoSEQ multiplex PCR; the TCRdb copy retains only in-frame clones and omits some. The sample shows more than 90,000 clones, approximately 84% of them seen only once. Sequencing used peripheral blood, obtained on day 0 of AZD1222 vaccination. The receptors here all came from an adult in good health.

The CDR3 nucleotides are TGTGCCAGCAGCTTAGACCGGGACTTCCTCACCACTACCTTC. Its protein product is CASSLDRDFLTTTF. This chain joins TRBV11-2 and TRBJ1-2; a weak D match, TRBD1 (5 bases). V lost 0 bases to trimming and J lost 14 bases, with 19 bases between them. The V gene's germline CDR1 is SGHAT and CDR2 FQNNGV. The CDR3 spans 14 residues. The full variable domain, in which reference TRBV11-2 and TRBJ1-2 provide the parts outside the CDR3, is EAGVAQSPRYKIIEKRQSVAFWCNPISGHATLYWYQQILGQGPKLLIQFQNNGVVDDSQLPKDRFSAERLKGVDSTLKIQPAKLEDSAVYLCASSLDRDFLTTTFGSGTRLTVV.

The chain is built from TRBV7-9 and TRBJ2-1; TRBD1 matches at 12 bases. Germline CDR1 and CDR2: SEHNR and FQNEAQ (reference sequence). The CDR3 has 17 amino acids. V trimming: 4 bases; J trimming: 4 bases; junction bases outside the gene matches: 8. In DNA, the CDR3 is TGTGCCAGCAGCTGGCGCCTGGGACAGGGGGCGTACAATGAGCAGTTCTTC. It yields the protein CASSWRLGQGAYNEQFF.